This is a list of T cell receptor beta chains from one sample in a study of PD-1 blockade in classical Hodgkin lymphoma. The data were produced by immunoSEQ multiplex PCR, yet TCRdb's version contains in-frame clones alone and is incomplete. The top ten hold 34% of the sample, which has about 11,000 clones, 80% seen once. Material: peripheral blood mononuclear cells (PBMCs), obtained before the second cycle of nivolumab. The receptors were gathered from a human donor with classical Hodgkin lymphoma. Both conserved end residues are part of each CDR3. Each record gives: D gene, clone size, V gene, J gene, CDR3 DNA, CDR3 protein. A D gene is named only where the DNA matches it firmly. The size of a clone is reported for some rows only, either as once, few or many, or as a class for expanded clones.

D: .; size: .; V: TRBV18; J: TRBJ1-5; DNA: TGTGCCAGCTCACCATTGGCAGGGATGACTAATCAGCCCCAGCATTTT; CDR3: CASSPLAGMTNQPQHF
D: TRBD2; size: once; V: TRBV29-1; J: TRBJ2-4; DNA: TGCAGCGTTGAAGATCGACTAGCGGGAGGCCGAGCCAAAAACATTCAGTACTTC; CDR3: CSVEDRLAGGRAKNIQYF
D: .; size: few; V: TRBV6-5; J: TRBJ2-5; DNA: TGTGCCAGCAGTCGGGGGGCAGATTGGGAGACCCAGTACTTC; CDR3: CASSRGADWETQYF
D: .; size: .; V: TRBV15; J: TRBJ1-5; DNA: TGTGCCACCAGCGGCGCCCATAGCAGGGTTACTTATAGCAATCAGCCCCAGCATTTT; CDR3: CATSGAHSRVTYSNQPQHF
D: .; size: .; V: TRBV18; J: TRBJ1-3; DNA: TGTGCCAGCTCACCAACCAGGGCTGGAAACACCATATATTTT; CDR3: CASSPTRAGNTIYF
D: TRBD1; size: .; V: TRBV19; J: TRBJ1-1; DNA: TGTGCCAGTAGTGCGGACAGGGTATCTTCCAGTGAAGCTTTCTTT; CDR3: CASSADRVSSSEAFF
D: TRBD2; size: .; V: TRBV7-3; J: TRBJ2-3; DNA: TGTGCCAGCAGCCTACTAGCGGGAGCAACAGATACGCAGTATTTT; CDR3: CASSLLAGATDTQYF
D: .; size: .; V: TRBV9; J: TRBJ2-7; DNA: TGTGCCAGCAGCGTAGGGGCGGGGTTTTTCAACGAGCAGTACTTC; CDR3: CASSVGAGFFNEQYF
D: .; size: .; V: TRBV28; J: TRBJ2-7; DNA: TGTGCCAGCAGTCCCCCAACCGCAGTGGGCAGCTACGAGCAGTACTTC; CDR3: CASSPPTAVGSYEQYF
D: .; size: .; V: TRBV5-1; J: TRBJ1-1; DNA: TGCGCCAGCAAAAAAGGGTTTCCGAACACTGAAGCTTTCTTT; CDR3: CASKKGFPNTEAFF
D: TRBD1; size: .; V: TRBV19; J: TRBJ1-1; DNA: TGTGCCAGTAGTATGGACAGGGGGCTTACTGAAGCTTTCTTT; CDR3: CASSMDRGLTEAFF
D: TRBD1; size: .; V: TRBV19; J: TRBJ2-6; DNA: TGTGCCAGTAGATCCGGGACAGGGAACTCTGGGGCCAACGTCCTGACTTTC; CDR3: CASRSGTGNSGANVLTF
D: .; size: .; V: TRBV6-1; J: TRBJ1-4; DNA: TGTGCCAGCAGTGAAGAGAACCTAGCGCTGTTTTTT; CDR3: CASSEENLALFF
D: .; size: .; V: TRBV11-2; J: TRBJ2-7; DNA: TGTGCCAGCAATTGGGGGTTGGACTACGAGCAGTACTTC; CDR3: CASNWGLDYEQYF
D: TRBD1; size: .; V: TRBV7-2; J: TRBJ1-2; DNA: TGTGCCAGCAGCGACCCGGGACAGCTCTATGGCTACACCTTC; CDR3: CASSDPGQLYGYTF
D: TRBD1; size: once; V: TRBV6-1; J: TRBJ1-1; DNA: TGTGCCAGCAGTGACGAGACAGGGGGGCCTCCTTCGGCTTTCTTT; CDR3: CASSDETGGPPSAFF
D: .; size: once; V: TRBV18; J: TRBJ1-1; DNA: TGTGCCAGCTCACCTAATAGGGGGGCCACTGAAGCTTTCTTT; CDR3: CASSPNRGATEAFF
D: .; size: .; V: TRBV6-5; J: TRBJ1-1; DNA: TGTGCCAGCAGCATGACTATTATGAACACTGAAGCTTTCTTT; CDR3: CASSMTIMNTEAFF